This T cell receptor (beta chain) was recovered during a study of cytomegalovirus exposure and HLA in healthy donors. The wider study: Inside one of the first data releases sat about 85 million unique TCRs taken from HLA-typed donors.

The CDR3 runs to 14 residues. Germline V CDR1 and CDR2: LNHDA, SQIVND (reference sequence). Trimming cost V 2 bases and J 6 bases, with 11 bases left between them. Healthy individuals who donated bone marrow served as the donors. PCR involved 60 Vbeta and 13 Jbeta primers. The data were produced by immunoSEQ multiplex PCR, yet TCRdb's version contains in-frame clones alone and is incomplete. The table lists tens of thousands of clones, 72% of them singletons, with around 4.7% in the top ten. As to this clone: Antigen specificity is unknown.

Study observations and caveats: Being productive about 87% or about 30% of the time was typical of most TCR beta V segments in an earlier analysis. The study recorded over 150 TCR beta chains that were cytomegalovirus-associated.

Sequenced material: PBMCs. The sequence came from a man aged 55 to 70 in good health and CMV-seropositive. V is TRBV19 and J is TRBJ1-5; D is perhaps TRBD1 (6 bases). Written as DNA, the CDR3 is TGTGCCAGTAGTATAAGTCAGGGGTTTCAGCCCCAGCATTTT. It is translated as CASSISQGFQPQHF.